The 4 T cell receptor beta chains below were found in one sample sequenced in a study of T-cell memory formation after mild COVID-19. MiXCR, run by TCRdb on the 5' RACE reads, gives a single entry per CDR3 protein. The sample records 190,000 or so distinct CDR3 sequences, roughly a tenth being singletons. Sequencing was performed on PBMCs or a T cell subset sorted from them (not recorded which). These receptors all come from a man aged 18 to 30 who had mild COVID-19 (a few samples of this study predate the infection). Cell type and time point are not known.

J is TRBJ2-1 and V is TRBV18; 13 nucleotides line up with TRBD2. This CDR3 region has 16 residues. Germline assignment: CDR1 KGHSH and CDR2 LQKENI. Trimming cost V 3 bases and J 10 bases; bases outside gene matches: 9. In nucleotides, the CDR3 is TGTGCCAGCTCACCCCTAACTAGCGGGGGGGCAGAAGAGCAGTTCTTC. Translated: CASSPLTSGGAEEQFF. The full variable domain, in which reference TRBV18 and TRBJ2-1 provide the parts outside the CDR3, is NAGVMQNPRHLVRRRGQEARLRCSPMKGHSHVYWYRQLPEEGLKFMVYLQKENIIDESGMPKERFSAEFPKEGPSILRIQQVVRGDSAAYFCASSPLTSGGAEEQFFGPGTRLTVL.

Many counts were recorded for this clonotype. The V gene is TRBV6-6, the J gene TRBJ2-7, with 7 bases lining up with TRBD1. The CDR3 totals 17 residues. Germline CDR1 and CDR2: MNHNY and SVGAGI (reference sequence). V was clipped by 0 bases and J by 5 bases; unmatched bases: 13. The CDR3 DNA reads as TGTGCCAGCAGTTACTCGGGGCCCCAGGGGGTTTACCACGAGCAGTACTTC. It codes for CASSYSGPQGVYHEQYF.

The table lists this clonotype with many counts. The gene calls are TRBV18 and TRBJ1-2, with a tentative D call TRBD1 (6 bases). Trimming took off 3 bases at V and 4 bases at J, with 18 bases between the two ends. This CDR3 is 16 amino acids long. CDR1 and CDR2 (germline): KGHSH, LQKENI. The CDR3 DNA reads TGTGCCAGCTCACCGACACCCGAACAGGGTTTCTATGGCTACACCTTC. Amino acids: CASSPTPEQGFYGYTF.

This clonotype was seen only a few times. The CDR3 bases are TGCGCCAGCAGCTTTGGGGTTCCGAGCACAGATACGCAGTATTTT. Its protein is CASSFGVPSTDTQYF. The chain joins TRBV5-1 to TRBJ2-3; D not resolved. The CDR3 is made up of 15 amino acids. Between the trimmed V and J ends, which lost 2 bases and 0 bases, there was a span of 10 bases. Germline V gene lookup returns CDR1 SGHRS and CDR2 YFSETQ.